This T cell receptor beta chain appears in the sequencing data of a study of immune cell composition in non-small cell lung cancer. Whole-study context: Lung adenocarcinoma or squamous carcinoma made up most tumours.

Sequenced by immunoSEQ multiplex PCR; TCRdb stores in-frame clones only, minus some. Of roughly 8,700 clones detected, roughly two thirds appear once; the ten largest clones hold approximately 22%. This clone came up a few times. Its antigen is still unknown. Normal lung was taken at the farthest possible site, at least 3 cm from tumour. Frozen unsorted single-cell suspensions supplied the genomic DNA. Germline loops: CDR1 LNHDA, CDR2 SQIVND (reference sequence). The CDR3 contains 13 residues. V was trimmed by 10 bases and J by 0 bases, leaving 12 bases between them. Whole-study findings and limits: Tumour-associated clones >0.5% occurred in around 35% of adenocarcinomas, over 60% of squamous. No significant correlation existed between pack-years smoked and tumour clonality.

The TCR was taken from a human donor with non-small cell lung cancer. Specimen: non-adjacent lung tissue. The chain links TRBV19 to TRBJ1-2; possibly TRBD1 for D (6 bases). Here the CDR3 DNA reads TGTGCCACCACCGGGACAACTAACTATGGCTACACCTTC. Residues: CATTGTTNYGYTF.